This passage covers 15 T cell receptor beta chains from one sample sequenced in a study of beta chain features in type 1 diabetes. General study points: Researchers report that Type 1 diabetes patients had moderately but significantly shorter TCRB CDR3s across all four CD4+ subsets.

The authors reverse transcribed all of the isolated RNA, so sequencing captured expressed TCRB transcripts. Profiled with immunoSEQ multiplex PCR; TCRdb holds only in-frame clones, not every one. Altogether 250,000 to 300,000 clones are present, over 11% being singletons, with the ten largest covering over 0.015%. Antigens for these TCRs are unknown. The sequencing sample was made of naive CD4+ T cells from blood. These receptor sequences come from a man under 40 with type 1 diabetes.

In its sample, this clone was seen a few times. The chain couples TRBV9 to TRBJ2-5, with D possibly being TRBD1 (5 bases). CDR3 length: 16 amino acids. CDR1 and CDR2 from the germline V gene are SGDLS and YYNGEE. V was shortened by 4 bases and J by 1 base, with 17 bases between the two germline ends. The DNA for the CDR3 is TGTGCCAGCAGCCCAAGGTCTGCAGGGCCCCAAGAGACCCAGTACTTC. It codes for CASSPRSAGPQETQYF.

The chain uses TRBV28 and TRBJ2-3; 10 bases map to TRBD2. The V and J ends lost 9 bases and 2 bases, in that order; junction bases with no gene match: 2. Looked up from germline, CDR1 is MDHEN and CDR2 is SYDVKM. There are 13 residues in the CDR3. CDR3 residues: CASSGRTTDTQYF. The CDR3 bases are TGTGCCAGTAGCGGGAGGACCACAGATACGCAGTATTTT.

This clone was seen a handful of times. CDR3 amino acids: CASSFGRTGTEAFF. CDR3 nucleotides: TGTGCCAGCAGTTTTGGGCGGACAGGGACTGAAGCTTTCTTT. This chain links TRBV27 with TRBJ1-1, with 8 bases lining up with TRBD1. This CDR3 is 14 amino acids long. Germline V gene data show CDR1 as MNHEY and CDR2 as SMNVEV (reference sequence). The trim removed 3 bases at V and 5 bases at J, leaving 5 bases unmatched.

J is TRBJ1-5 and V is TRBV29-1; TRBD1 is a possible D gene (5 bases). Trimming took 4 bases from V and 5 from J, leaving 18 bases between them. The CDR3 is 15 amino acids. Germline values: CDR1 SQVTM, CDR2 ANQGSEA. The CDR3 DNA follows: TGCAGCGTTGCGGGTCAGGGTACTGGAGATCAGCCCCAGCATTTT. Amino acids: CSVAGQGTGDQPQHF. The complete variable domain, with remaining parts taken from reference TRBV29-1 and TRBJ1-5, reads SAVISQKPSRDICQRGTSLTIQCQVDSQVTMMFWYRQQPGQSLTLIATANQGSEATYESGFVIDKFPISRPNLTFSTLTVSNMSPEDSSIYLCSVAGQGTGDQPQHFGDGTRLSIL.

The sample holds a few counts of this clone. J is TRBJ2-7 and V is TRBV28; D is unclear. Germline V gene lookup returns CDR1 MDHEN and CDR2 SYDVKM. Trimming stripped 4 bases from V and 0 bases from J, with 13 bases between. CDR3 size: 15 residues. The CDR3 sequence: CASSSTYSSSYEQYF. For the CDR3, the DNA is TGTGCCAGCAGTTCAACCTACTCTAGCTCCTACGAGCAGTACTTC.

The rearrangement uses TRBV30 and TRBJ2-5; maybe TRBD2 (5 bases). Trimming pared 5 bases from V and 5 bases from J, leaving 15 bases between. The CDR3 sequence is 13 residues long. CDR1 and CDR2 (germline): GTSNPN, SVGIG (reference sequence). CDR3 DNA sequence: TGTGCCTGGGGAGGATTGCTTGGGGAGACCCAGTACTTC. Its translation: CAWGGLLGETQYF.

V and J are TRBV30 and TRBJ2-1; TRBD1 might be the D (6 bases). The CDR3 is made up of 13 amino acids. The germline V gene has CDR1 GTSNPN and CDR2 SVGIG (reference sequence). The germline V and J ends were trimmed by 3 bases and 6 bases, with 12 bases remaining between them. The CDR3 sequence: CAWRRGRGNEQFF. CDR3 nucleotides: TGTGCCTGGAGGAGGGGGAGAGGCAATGAGCAGTTCTTC.

This clone was observed a few times. The CDR3 sequence is CASSGAGTMYEQYF. Here the CDR3 DNA reads TGTGCCAGCAGTGGTGCAGGGACAATGTACGAGCAGTACTTC. The J gene is TRBJ2-7, the V gene TRBV2; D might be TRBD1 (6 bases). Trimming pared 4 bases from V and 4 bases from J, leaving 14 bases between. Germline CDR1 and CDR2: SNHLY and FYNNEI. CDR3 length equals 14 residues.

The chain combines TRBV5-4 with TRBJ2-4; 9 bases match TRBD2. The CDR3 extends over 15 amino acids. The germline gives CDR1 SGHNT, CDR2 YYREEE (reference sequence). V lost 5 bases, J lost 4 bases, and 7 bases stayed unmatched. CDR3 protein: CASSSGSREKNIQYF. The CDR3 nucleotides read TGTGCCAGCAGTAGCGGGAGCCGAGAGAAAAACATTCAGTACTTC.

The chain joins TRBV28 to TRBJ2-2; 7 nucleotides match TRBD2. The CDR3 spans 14 residues. The ends lost 5 bases at V and 4 bases at J; junction bases unmatched: 4. Germline assignment: CDR1 MDHEN and CDR2 SYDVKM. The CDR3 region has the DNA TGTGCCAGCAGTCATCCTAGCGGCACCGGGGAGCTGTTTTTT. Residues: CASSHPSGTGELFF.

Only a few counts were recorded for this clone. V gene TRBV5-1 combines with J gene TRBJ1-1; D remains unclear. This CDR3 region has 15 residues. V was trimmed by 5 bases and J by 0 bases, leaving 14 bases between them. The germline V gene has CDR1 SGHRS and CDR2 YFSETQ. The DNA of the CDR3 is TGCGCCAGCAGTCGAAACAGCCGTCTGAACACTGAAGCTTTCTTT. Its protein product is CASSRNSRLNTEAFF. The whole variable domain, filled in from reference TRBV5-1 and TRBJ1-1, reads KAGVTQTPRYLIKTRGQQVTLSCSPISGHRSVSWYQQTPGQGLQFLFEYFSETQRNKGNFPGRFSGRQFSNSRSEMNVSTLELGDSALYLCASSRNSRLNTEAFFGQGTRLTVV.

For this clone: At one boundary the junction diverges from the germline segment, which might be a read error. The chain couples TRBV6-5 to TRBJ2-7, with 7 bases aligning to TRBD1. The CDR3 totals 13 residues. Germline V gene data show CDR1 as MNHEY and CDR2 as SVGAGI. The CDR3 sequence: CASRLTGSSEQYF. The CDR3 coding sequence is TGTGCCAGCAGATTGACAGGGTCCTCCGAGCAGTACTTC.

This clone was seen only a few times. The J gene is TRBJ1-2, the V gene TRBV7-9; unclear D gene. The CDR3 is 13 residues long. The germline V and J ends were trimmed by 2 bases and 6 bases, with 10 bases remaining between them. Germline values: CDR1 SEHNR, CDR2 FQNEAQ (reference sequence). CDR3 sequence (DNA): TGTGCCAGCAGCTTACGAGGGTCCCATGGCTACACCTTC. Translated, it gives CASSLRGSHGYTF.

This clone was observed a handful of times. The V gene is TRBV2, the J gene TRBJ2-5; 8 bases align to TRBD2. With V trimmed by 1 base and J by 9 bases, 7 bases remained unmatched. There are 14 residues in the CDR3. Germline V gene sequence: CDR1 SNHLY, CDR2 FYNNEI. For the CDR3, the DNA is TGTGCCAGCAGTGAAGAAAGCGGGGGAGGTGCCCAGTACTTC. Translated: CASSEESGGGAQYF.

J is TRBJ2-1 and V is TRBV7-9; D may be TRBD2 (7 bases). V lost 5 bases to trimming and J lost 9 bases, with 26 bases between them. CDR3 length: 17 amino acids. CDR1 SEHNR and CDR2 FQNEAQ come from the germline V gene (reference sequence). CDR3 DNA: TGTGCCAGCAGCCCAGGCCACGGGGGCGGGAGTGTTGGTGAGCAGTTCTTC. It translates to CASSPGHGGGSVGEQFF.